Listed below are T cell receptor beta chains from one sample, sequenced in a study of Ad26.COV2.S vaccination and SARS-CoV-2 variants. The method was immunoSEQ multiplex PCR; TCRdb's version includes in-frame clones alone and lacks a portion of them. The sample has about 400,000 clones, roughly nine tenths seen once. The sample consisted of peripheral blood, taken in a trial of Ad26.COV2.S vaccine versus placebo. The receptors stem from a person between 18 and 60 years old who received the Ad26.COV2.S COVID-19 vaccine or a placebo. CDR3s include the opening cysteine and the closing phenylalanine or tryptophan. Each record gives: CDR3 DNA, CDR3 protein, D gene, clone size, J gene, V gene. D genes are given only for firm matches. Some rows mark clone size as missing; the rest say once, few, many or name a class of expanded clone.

CDR3nt: TGTGCCAGCGGGACAAATTCCTACGAGCAGTACTTC; CDR3aa: CASGTNSYEQYF; d_gene: -; abundance: -; j_gene: TRBJ2-7; v_gene: TRBV12-3/TRBV12-4
CDR3nt: TGTGCCAGCAGTGAAGCCCCGACAGGGGCGAGTGAAAAACTGTTTTTT; CDR3aa: CASSEAPTGASEKLFF; d_gene: TRBD1; abundance: -; j_gene: TRBJ1-4; v_gene: TRBV6-1
CDR3nt: TGTGCCAGCAGCTTGATAGAGGGGAGCACAGATACGCAGTATTTT; CDR3aa: CASSLIEGSTDTQYF; d_gene: -; abundance: -; j_gene: TRBJ2-3; v_gene: TRBV7-9
CDR3nt: TGTGCCAGCAGCTTAGGGTCTATTGGAGGAGGGGAGCTGTTTTTT; CDR3aa: CASSLGSIGGGELFF; d_gene: -; abundance: -; j_gene: TRBJ2-2; v_gene: TRBV11-2
CDR3nt: TGTGCCAGCAGCCAAGTTGCGGATACGCAGTATTTT; CDR3aa: CASSQVADTQYF; d_gene: -; abundance: -; j_gene: TRBJ2-3; v_gene: TRBV3-1/TRBV3-2
CDR3nt: TGCGCCAGCAGCTTCAGGGGAGGGAACACTGAAGCTTTCTTT; CDR3aa: CASSFRGGNTEAFF; d_gene: -; abundance: -; j_gene: TRBJ1-1; v_gene: TRBV5-1
CDR3nt: TGTGCCAGCAGCTTAGGGCCAGGTCCTGGAAACACCATATATTTT; CDR3aa: CASSLGPGPGNTIYF; d_gene: -; abundance: -; j_gene: TRBJ1-3; v_gene: TRBV7-6
CDR3nt: TGTGCCAGCAGCGCAGACAGGGCCCCCAATGAGCAGTTCTTC; CDR3aa: CASSADRAPNEQFF; d_gene: -; abundance: -; j_gene: TRBJ2-1; v_gene: TRBV21-1
CDR3nt: TGTGCCAGCAGCTTATCGTGGCAGGGGACTGAAGCTTTCTTT; CDR3aa: CASSLSWQGTEAFF; d_gene: -; abundance: few; j_gene: TRBJ1-1; v_gene: TRBV7-9
CDR3nt: TGTGCCACCAGCACGGACAGGGGCAGCGAAAAACTGTTTTTT; CDR3aa: CATSTDRGSEKLFF; d_gene: TRBD1; abundance: -; j_gene: TRBJ1-4; v_gene: TRBV15
CDR3nt: TGCGCCAGCAGCCAAGTCGGGCGTCTAGCGGGCGCAGATACGCAGTATTTT; CDR3aa: CASSQVGRLAGADTQYF; d_gene: TRBD2; abundance: -; j_gene: TRBJ2-3; v_gene: TRBV4-1
CDR3nt: TGTGCCTGCACAAATACTAATGAAAAACTGTTTTTT; CDR3aa: CACTNTNEKLFF; d_gene: -; abundance: once; j_gene: TRBJ1-4; v_gene: TRBV30
CDR3nt: TGTGCCAGCAGTTTATTCCCCCTGAACACCGGGGAGCTGTTTTTT; CDR3aa: CASSLFPLNTGELFF; d_gene: -; abundance: -; j_gene: TRBJ2-2; v_gene: TRBV27
CDR3nt: TGTGCCAGCAGCTCAAACCGGGTTGCCGGGGAGACCCAGTACTTC; CDR3aa: CASSSNRVAGETQYF; d_gene: -; abundance: -; j_gene: TRBJ2-5; v_gene: TRBV7-6
CDR3nt: TGTGCCAGCAGCAAAGGCCGAGGACGCAGGGTGGTGGATGAGCAGTTCTTC; CDR3aa: CASSKGRGRRVVDEQFF; d_gene: -; abundance: -; j_gene: TRBJ2-1; v_gene: TRBV21-1